This TCR beta chain was observed in a study of cytomegalovirus exposure and HLA in healthy donors. Primers: 60 Vbeta forward and 13 Jbeta reverse. Sequencing was performed with immunoSEQ multiplex PCR; in TCRdb, only in-frame clones are kept and a portion is missing. In the table there are around 92,000 clones, around 84% of which are singletons. This CDR3 has 15 amino acids. Germline-derived CDR1 and CDR2 are KGHSH and LQKENI. Trimming removed 2 bases at V and 1 base at J, with 11 bases between. The material sequenced was PBMCs. V gene TRBV18 combines with J gene TRBJ1-1; weak D call: TRBD1 (5 bases). This clonotype was sampled from a man younger than 35 in good health and CMV-seronegative. CDR3 sequence: CASSPKTEPNTEAFF. CDR3 nucleotides: TGTGCCAGCTCACCAAAGACAGAACCGAACACTGAAGCTTTCTTT.